The clone carrying this T cell receptor (beta chain) came up many times. Antigen unknown. The source of the sample is a study of response to subunit inactivated influenza vaccine. TCRdb redid the calling of the RT-PCR reads with MiXCR, one entry per CDR3 protein. The repertoire holds 150,000 to 200,000 distinct CDR3 sequences, with approximately 12% as singletons. Trimming took 7 bases from V and 3 from J, leaving 16 bases between them. This CDR3 spans 15 amino acids. Looked up from germline, CDR1 is MNHNS and CDR2 is SASEGT. Study results and limitations: The study's authors posited that every seasonal influenza vaccination enlists few new T cells.

These sequences were also reported in another study, on T cells expressing NK-cell markers. As that study records: 5'RACE template switching built TCR beta cDNA with unique molecular identifiers. According to the study, TCR beta repertoires originated from sorted CD3+CD56+NKG2C+, CD3+CD56+NKG2C- and CD3+CD56-NKG2C+ T cells. Dominant NKG2C+ clonotypes were found to form about 1.0-7.5% of CD8+ T cells in over 5 donors.

Here the sequenced sample was CD8+ T cells sorted from PBMCs, taken about 13 days after vaccination. This TCR was sampled from a man between 45 and 60 years old who received an inactivated influenza vaccine. The V call is TRBV6-1, the J call TRBJ1-5; D might be TRBD1 (5 bases). CDR3 protein: CASNSGRGPNQPQHF. In DNA, the CDR3 is TGTGCCAGCAACTCCGGCCGGGGACCCAATCAGCCCCAGCATTTT.